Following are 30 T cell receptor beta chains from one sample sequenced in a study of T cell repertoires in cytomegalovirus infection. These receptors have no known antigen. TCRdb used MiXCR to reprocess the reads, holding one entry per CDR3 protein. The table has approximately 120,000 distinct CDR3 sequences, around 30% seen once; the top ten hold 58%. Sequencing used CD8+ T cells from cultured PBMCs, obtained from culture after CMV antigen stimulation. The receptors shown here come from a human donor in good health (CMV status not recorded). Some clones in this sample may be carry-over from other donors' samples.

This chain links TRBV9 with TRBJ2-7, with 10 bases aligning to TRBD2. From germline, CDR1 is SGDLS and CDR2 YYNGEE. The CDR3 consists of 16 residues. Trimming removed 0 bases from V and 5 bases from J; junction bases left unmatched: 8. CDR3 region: CASSVDQRGGRDEQYF. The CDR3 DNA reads TGTGCCAGCAGCGTAGATCAGCGGGGGGGCCGGGACGAGCAGTACTTC.

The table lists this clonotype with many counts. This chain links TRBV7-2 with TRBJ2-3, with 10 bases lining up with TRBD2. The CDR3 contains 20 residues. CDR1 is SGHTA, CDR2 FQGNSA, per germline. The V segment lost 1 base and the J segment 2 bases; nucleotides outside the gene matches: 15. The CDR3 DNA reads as TGTGCCAGCAGCTTAGGGTTAGCGGGGGGCCTGGTGGGGCCCACAGATACGCAGTATTTT. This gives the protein CASSLGLAGGLVGPTDTQYF.

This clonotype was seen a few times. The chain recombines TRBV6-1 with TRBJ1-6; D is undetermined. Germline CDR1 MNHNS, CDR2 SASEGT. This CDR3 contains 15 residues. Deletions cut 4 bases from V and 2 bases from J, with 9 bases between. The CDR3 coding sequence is TGTGCCAGCAGTGGACCGGGCACCTATAATTCACCCCTCCACTTT. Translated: CASSGPGTYNSPLHF.

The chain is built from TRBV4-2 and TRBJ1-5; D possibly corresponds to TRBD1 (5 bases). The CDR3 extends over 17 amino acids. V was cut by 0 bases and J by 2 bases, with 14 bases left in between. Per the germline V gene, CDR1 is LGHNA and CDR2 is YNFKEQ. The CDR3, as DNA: TGTGCCAGCAGCCAAGAACGGGGGGGGGACGGCAATCAGCCCCAGCATTTT. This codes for CASSQERGGDGNQPQHF.

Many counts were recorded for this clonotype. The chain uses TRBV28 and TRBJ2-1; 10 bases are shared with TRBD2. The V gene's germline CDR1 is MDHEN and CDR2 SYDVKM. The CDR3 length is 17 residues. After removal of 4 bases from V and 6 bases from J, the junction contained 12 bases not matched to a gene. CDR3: CASSSLAGDFYSNEQFF. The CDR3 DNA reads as TGTGCCAGCAGTTCGCTAGCGGGGGACTTTTATAGCAATGAGCAGTTCTTC.

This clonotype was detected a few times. CDR3 sequence reads: CASSSGGVVVRQGVFADTQYF. Here the CDR3 DNA reads TGTGCCAGCAGCTCCGGCGGGGTGGTGGTCCGACAGGGGGTATTCGCAGATACGCAGTATTTT. The V gene is TRBV11-2, the J gene TRBJ2-3; TRBD1 matches 9 bases. This CDR3 region has 21 residues. With 4 bases clipped from V and 4 bases from J, the junction kept 24 bases outside the gene matches. Germline values: CDR1 SGHAT, CDR2 FQNNGV.

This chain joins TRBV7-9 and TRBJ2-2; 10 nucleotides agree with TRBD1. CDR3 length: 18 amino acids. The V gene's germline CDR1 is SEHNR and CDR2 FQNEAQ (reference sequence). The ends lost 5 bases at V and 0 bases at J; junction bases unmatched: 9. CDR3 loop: CASSGGQGPKPNTGELFF. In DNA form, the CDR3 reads TGTGCCAGCAGCGGGGGACAGGGGCCTAAACCGAACACCGGGGAGCTGTTTTTT.

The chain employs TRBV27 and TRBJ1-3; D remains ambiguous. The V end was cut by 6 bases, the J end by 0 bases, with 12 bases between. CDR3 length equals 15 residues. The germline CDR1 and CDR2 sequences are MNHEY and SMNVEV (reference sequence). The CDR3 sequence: CASSQDGSSGNTIYF. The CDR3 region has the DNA TGTGCCAGCAGCCAAGACGGGAGCTCTGGAAACACCATATATTTT.

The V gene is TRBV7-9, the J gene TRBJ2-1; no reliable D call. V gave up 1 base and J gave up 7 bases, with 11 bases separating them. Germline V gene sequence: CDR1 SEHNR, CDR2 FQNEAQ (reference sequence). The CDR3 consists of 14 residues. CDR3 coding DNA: TGTGCCAGCAGCTTAGTTTCCCTGAGGAATGAGCAGTTCTTC. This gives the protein CASSLVSLRNEQFF.

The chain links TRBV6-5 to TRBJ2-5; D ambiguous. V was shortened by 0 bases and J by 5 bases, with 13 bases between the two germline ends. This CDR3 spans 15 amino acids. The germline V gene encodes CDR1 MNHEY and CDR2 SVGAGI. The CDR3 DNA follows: TGTGCCAGCAGTTACTCGCTCAATCCCGGGGAGACCCAGTACTTC. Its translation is CASSYSLNPGETQYF.

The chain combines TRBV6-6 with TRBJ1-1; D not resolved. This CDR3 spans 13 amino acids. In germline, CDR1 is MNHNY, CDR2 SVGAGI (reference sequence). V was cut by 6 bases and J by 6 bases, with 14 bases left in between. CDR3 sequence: CASRIQTFAEAFF. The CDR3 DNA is TGTGCCAGCAGGATACAAACGTTCGCTGAAGCTTTCTTT.

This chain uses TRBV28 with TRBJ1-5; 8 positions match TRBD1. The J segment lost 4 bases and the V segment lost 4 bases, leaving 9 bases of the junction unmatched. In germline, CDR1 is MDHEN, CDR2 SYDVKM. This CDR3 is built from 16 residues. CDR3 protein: CASSSRWDRRNQPQHF. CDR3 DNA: TGTGCCAGCAGTTCCCGGTGGGACAGGAGAAATCAGCCCCAGCATTTT.

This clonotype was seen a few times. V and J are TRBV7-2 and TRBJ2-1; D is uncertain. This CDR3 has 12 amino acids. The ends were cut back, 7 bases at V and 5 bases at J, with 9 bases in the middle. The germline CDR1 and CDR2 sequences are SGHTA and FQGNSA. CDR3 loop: CASTEGNNEQFF. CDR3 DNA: TGTGCCAGCACCGAAGGGAACAATGAGCAGTTCTTC.

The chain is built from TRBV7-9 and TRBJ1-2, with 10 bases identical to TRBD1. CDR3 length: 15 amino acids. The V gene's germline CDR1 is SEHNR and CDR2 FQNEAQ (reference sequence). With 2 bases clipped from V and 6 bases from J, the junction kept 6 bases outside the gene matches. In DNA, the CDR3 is TGTGCCAGCAGCTTATCCGGGACAGGGGTCGATGGCTACACCTTC. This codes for CASSLSGTGVDGYTF.

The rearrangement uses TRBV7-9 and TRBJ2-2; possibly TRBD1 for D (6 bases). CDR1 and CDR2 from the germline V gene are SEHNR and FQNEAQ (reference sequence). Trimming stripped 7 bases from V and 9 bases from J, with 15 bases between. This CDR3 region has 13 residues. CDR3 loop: CASIHFRDRELFF. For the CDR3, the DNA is TGTGCCAGCATCCATTTCCGGGACAGGGAGCTGTTTTTT.

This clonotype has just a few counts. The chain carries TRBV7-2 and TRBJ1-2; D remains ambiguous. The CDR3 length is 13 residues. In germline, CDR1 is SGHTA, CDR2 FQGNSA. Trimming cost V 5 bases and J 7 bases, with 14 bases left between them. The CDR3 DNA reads TGTGCCAGCAGCAACCACCCACACTCTGGCTACACCTTC. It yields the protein CASSNHPHSGYTF.

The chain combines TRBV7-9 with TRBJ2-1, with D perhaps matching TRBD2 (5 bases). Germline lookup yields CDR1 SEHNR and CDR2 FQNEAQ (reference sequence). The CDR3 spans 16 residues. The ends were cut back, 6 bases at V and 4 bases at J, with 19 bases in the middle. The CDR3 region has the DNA TGTGCCAGCAGATCCGGGTCGGGGTTAGGATACAATGAGCAGTTCTTC. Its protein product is CASRSGSGLGYNEQFF.

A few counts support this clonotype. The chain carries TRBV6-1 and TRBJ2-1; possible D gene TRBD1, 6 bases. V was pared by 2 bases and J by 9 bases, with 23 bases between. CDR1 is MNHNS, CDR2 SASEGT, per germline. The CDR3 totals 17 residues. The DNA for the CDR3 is TGTGCCAGCAGTGAATGGATCGTGGTGGGGGCGCATGGTGAGCAGTTCTTC. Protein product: CASSEWIVVGAHGEQFF.

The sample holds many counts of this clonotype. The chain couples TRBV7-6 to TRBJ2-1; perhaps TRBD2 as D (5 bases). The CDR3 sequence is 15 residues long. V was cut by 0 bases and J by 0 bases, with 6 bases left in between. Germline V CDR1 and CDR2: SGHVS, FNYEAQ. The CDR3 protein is CASSLAGVSYNEQFF. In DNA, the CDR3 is TGTGCCAGCAGCTTAGCGGGAGTCTCCTACAATGAGCAGTTCTTC.

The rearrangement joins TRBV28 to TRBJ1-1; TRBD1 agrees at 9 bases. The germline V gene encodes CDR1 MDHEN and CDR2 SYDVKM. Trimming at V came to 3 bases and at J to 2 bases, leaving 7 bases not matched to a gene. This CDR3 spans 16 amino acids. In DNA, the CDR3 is TGTGCCAGCAGTTTGGAGCGGACAGGGGTAAACACTGAAGCTTTCTTT. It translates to CASSLERTGVNTEAFF.

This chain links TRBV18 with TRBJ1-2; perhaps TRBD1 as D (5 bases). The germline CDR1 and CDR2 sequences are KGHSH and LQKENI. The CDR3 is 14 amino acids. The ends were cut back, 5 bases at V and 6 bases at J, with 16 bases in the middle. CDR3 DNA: TGTGCCAGCTCAATCGGCAGGGTGAGGGATGGCTACACCTTC. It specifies CASSIGRVRDGYTF.

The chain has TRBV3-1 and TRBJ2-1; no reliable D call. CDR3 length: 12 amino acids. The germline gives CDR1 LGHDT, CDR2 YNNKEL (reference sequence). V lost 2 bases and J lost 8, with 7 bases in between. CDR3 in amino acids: CASSQIFDEQFF. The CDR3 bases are TGTGCCAGCAGCCAAATCTTCGATGAGCAGTTCTTC.

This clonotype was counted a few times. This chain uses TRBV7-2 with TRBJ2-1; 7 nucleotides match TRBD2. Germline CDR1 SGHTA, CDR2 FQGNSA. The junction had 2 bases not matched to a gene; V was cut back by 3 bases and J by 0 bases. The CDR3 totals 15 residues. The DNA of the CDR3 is TGTGCCAGCAGCTTCGGGGGGAGCTCCTACAATGAGCAGTTCTTC. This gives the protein CASSFGGSSYNEQFF.

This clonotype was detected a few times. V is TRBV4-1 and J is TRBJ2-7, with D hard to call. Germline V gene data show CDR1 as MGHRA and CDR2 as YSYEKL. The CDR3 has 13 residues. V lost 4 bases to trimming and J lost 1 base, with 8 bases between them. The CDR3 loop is CASSPEPSYEQYF. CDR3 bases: TGCGCCAGCAGCCCCGAGCCATCCTACGAGCAGTACTTC.

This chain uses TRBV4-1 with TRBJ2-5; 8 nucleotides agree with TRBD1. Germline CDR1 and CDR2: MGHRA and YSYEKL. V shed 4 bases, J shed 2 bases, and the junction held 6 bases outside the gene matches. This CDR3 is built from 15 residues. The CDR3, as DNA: TGCGCCAGCAGCCCGAGAGACAGGGGACAAGAGACCCAGTACTTC. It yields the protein CASSPRDRGQETQYF.

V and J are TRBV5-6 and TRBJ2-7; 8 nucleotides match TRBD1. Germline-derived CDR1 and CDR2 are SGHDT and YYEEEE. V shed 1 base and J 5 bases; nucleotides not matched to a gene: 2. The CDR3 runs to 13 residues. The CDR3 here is CASSLSRGHEQYF. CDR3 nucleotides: TGTGCCAGCAGCTTGAGCAGGGGGCACGAGCAGTACTTC.

The CDR3 is CSALTAVLNTEAFF. CDR3 sequence (DNA): TGCAGTGCCCTCACCGCAGTCCTGAACACTGAAGCTTTCTTT. The chain is built from TRBV20-1 and TRBJ1-1; D uncertain. The CDR3 spans 14 residues. V lost 6 bases and J 0 bases, leaving 14 bases between the germline ends. Per the germline V gene, CDR1 is DFQATT and CDR2 is SNEGSKA (reference sequence).

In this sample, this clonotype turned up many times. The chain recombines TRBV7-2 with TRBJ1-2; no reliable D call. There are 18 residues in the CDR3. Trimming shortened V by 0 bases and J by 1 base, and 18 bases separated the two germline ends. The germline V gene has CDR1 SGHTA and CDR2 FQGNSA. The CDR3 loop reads CASSLAEVYYGDNYGYTF. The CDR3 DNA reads TGTGCCAGCAGCTTAGCGGAGGTTTATTATGGGGATAACTATGGCTACACCTTC.

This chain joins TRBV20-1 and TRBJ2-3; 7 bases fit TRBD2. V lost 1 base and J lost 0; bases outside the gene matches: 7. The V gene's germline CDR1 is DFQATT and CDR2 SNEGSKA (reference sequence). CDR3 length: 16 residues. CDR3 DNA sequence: TGCAGTGCTAGAGTCGCCAGCGGGGCTAGCACAGATACGCAGTATTTT. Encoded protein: CSARVASGASTDTQYF.

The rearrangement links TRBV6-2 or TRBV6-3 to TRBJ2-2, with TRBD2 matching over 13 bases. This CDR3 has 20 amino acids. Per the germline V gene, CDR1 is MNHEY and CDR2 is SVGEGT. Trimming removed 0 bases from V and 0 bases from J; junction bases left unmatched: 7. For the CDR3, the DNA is TGTGCCAGCAGTTACTCGATTTTGACTAGCGGGGGGCCGAACACCGGGGAGCTGTTTTTT. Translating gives CASSYSILTSGGPNTGELFF.